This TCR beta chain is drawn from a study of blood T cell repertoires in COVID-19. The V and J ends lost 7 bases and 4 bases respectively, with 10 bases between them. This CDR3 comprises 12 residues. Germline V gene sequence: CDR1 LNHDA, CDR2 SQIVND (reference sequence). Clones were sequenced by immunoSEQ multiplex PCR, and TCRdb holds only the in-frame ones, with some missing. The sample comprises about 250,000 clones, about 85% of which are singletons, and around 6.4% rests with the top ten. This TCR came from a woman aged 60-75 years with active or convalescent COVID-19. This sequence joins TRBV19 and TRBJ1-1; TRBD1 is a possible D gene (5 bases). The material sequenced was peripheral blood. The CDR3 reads CASKGVSTEAFF. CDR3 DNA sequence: TGTGCCAGTAAAGGGGTGAGCACTGAAGCTTTCTTT.